Following are 28 T cell receptor beta chains from one sample sequenced in a study of blood T cell repertoires in COVID-19. The table came from immunoSEQ multiplex PCR; TCRdb's copy has only in-frame clones and leaves some out. The data contain tens of thousands of clones, 75% to 90% of them seen just once; the ten biggest clones take up roughly 13%. Sequencing was performed on peripheral blood. The receptors derive from a human donor in a cohort sampled during active COVID-19.

This chain joins TRBV4-3 and TRBJ1-5; maybe TRBD1 (6 bases). The germline V and J ends were trimmed by 4 bases and 4 bases, with 17 bases remaining between them. This CDR3 has 16 amino acids. In germline, CDR1 is LGHNA, CDR2 YSLEER. The DNA for the CDR3 is TGCGCCAGCAGCCCCAGCATCAATCAGGGGAATCAGCCCCAGCATTTT. Its translation is CASSPSINQGNQPQHF.

The CDR3 here is CASSIGLGQGSYQPQHF. Written as DNA, the CDR3 is TGTGCCAGTAGTATAGGGTTGGGACAGGGATCTTATCAGCCCCAGCATTTT. The V gene is TRBV19, the J gene TRBJ1-5, with 9 bases lining up with TRBD1. The CDR3 loop spans 17 amino acids. The trim removed 1 base at V and 5 bases at J, leaving 9 bases unmatched. Germline CDR1 and CDR2: LNHDA and SQIVND (reference sequence).

The chain is built from TRBV4-3 and TRBJ1-2, with TRBD1 matching over 7 bases. J was trimmed by 4 bases and V by 3 bases; bases with no gene match: 11. Germline V CDR1 and CDR2: LGHNA, YSLEER. The CDR3 covers 16 residues. This chain's CDR3 is CASSQGGQASFYGYTF. The CDR3 nucleotides are TGCGCCAGCAGCCAGGGCGGACAGGCCAGCTTCTATGGCTACACCTTC.

This sequence joins TRBV2 and TRBJ1-2; perhaps TRBD1 as D (6 bases). The germline V gene encodes CDR1 SNHLY and CDR2 FYNNEI. The CDR3 is 16 amino acids. The V end lost 3 bases, the J end lost 0 bases, and 14 bases lay between the germline ends. The CDR3 nucleotides read TGTGCCAGCAGTGAGACAGGTCTAGGTCCTAACTATGGCTACACCTTC. Its protein is CASSETGLGPNYGYTF.

The chain is built from TRBV6-5 and TRBJ1-6, with 8 bases fitting TRBD1. The CDR3 spans 15 residues. V lost 2 bases, J lost 4 bases, and 1 base stayed unmatched. Looked up from germline, CDR1 is MNHEY and CDR2 is SVGAGI. CDR3 nucleotide sequence: TGTGCCAGCAGTTACCGGACAGGGTATAATTCACCCCTCCACTTT. It yields the protein CASSYRTGYNSPLHF.

The chain employs TRBV5-6 and TRBJ1-1; 8 nucleotides match TRBD1. This CDR3 has 14 residues. The germline gives CDR1 SGHDT, CDR2 YYEEEE. Trimming cost V 2 bases and J 5 bases; bases outside gene matches: 5. DNA for the CDR3: TGTGCCAGCAGCTTCAGGGGGCGAGAGACTGAAGCTTTCTTT. Its protein is CASSFRGRETEAFF.

The rearrangement joins TRBV9 to TRBJ2-5; D is possibly TRBD2 (6 bases). This CDR3 is built from 16 residues. The V end was cut by 0 bases, the J end by 5 bases, with 17 bases between. Germline V gene lookup returns CDR1 SGDLS and CDR2 YYNGEE. The CDR3 region has the DNA TGTGCCAGCAGCGTAGGGACTACCCCTGAAGGTGAGACCCAGTACTTC. It encodes CASSVGTTPEGETQYF.

This CDR3 reads CASSLSQGPWGYTF. The CDR3 DNA reads as TGTGCCAGCAGTTTATCTCAGGGTCCCTGGGGCTACACCTTC. The gene calls are TRBV27 and TRBJ1-2; maybe TRBD1 (5 bases). V was trimmed by 0 bases and J by 8 bases, leaving 13 bases between them. The CDR3 runs to 14 residues. The germline CDR1 and CDR2 sequences are MNHEY and SMNVEV (reference sequence).

The chain carries TRBV19 and TRBJ1-6; 7 bases align to TRBD1. This CDR3 region has 15 residues. V dropped 7 bases and J dropped 7; count of bases not matched to a gene: 10. CDR1 LNHDA and CDR2 SQIVND come from the germline V gene (reference sequence). CDR3 nucleotide sequence: TGTGCCAGTAATTCAAAGGGGGCCCTCAATTCACCCCTCCACTTT. Translation gives CASNSKGALNSPLHF.

J is TRBJ1-1 and V is TRBV19, with 12 positions matching TRBD1. This CDR3 is built from 14 residues. Trimming removed 5 bases from V and 11 bases from J; junction bases left unmatched: 9. Germline V lookup: CDR1 LNHDA, CDR2 SQIVND (reference sequence). CDR3 DNA: TGTGCCAGTAGTCCGGGACAGGGGGCGAAGGGGGCTTTCTTT. Its translation: CASSPGQGAKGAFF. The full variable domain, rest sourced from reference TRBV19 and TRBJ1-1, is DGGITQSPKYLFRKEGQNVTLSCEQNLNHDAMYWYRQDPGQGLRLIYYSQIVNDFQKGDIAEGYSVSREKKESFPLTVTSAQKNPTAFYLCASSPGQGAKGAFFGQGTRLTVV.

CDR3 nucleotides: TGCGCCAGCAACGGGGGGTTTGCGAACACCGGGGAGCTGTTTTTT. Translating gives CASNGGFANTGELFF. The genes are TRBV4-1 and TRBJ2-2, with 7 nucleotides matching TRBD2. V trimming: 7 bases; J trimming: 0 bases; junction bases outside the gene matches: 5. The CDR3 sequence is 15 residues long. Germline V gene sequence: CDR1 MGHRA, CDR2 YSYEKL.

This clone was seen more than once but under ten times. This chain uses TRBV28 with TRBJ1-2, with 7 bases identical to TRBD1. V trimming: 8 bases; J trimming: 4 bases; junction bases outside the gene matches: 10. The CDR3 contains 14 residues. Germline V gene data show CDR1 as MDHEN and CDR2 as SYDVKM. CDR3 DNA sequence: TGTGCCAGCCGAGTACCGGGACAGCTCTATGGCTACACCTTC. Its translation is CASRVPGQLYGYTF.

This rearrangement joins TRBV2 to TRBJ2-3; D not resolved. This CDR3 spans 12 amino acids. Trimming pared 6 bases from V and 2 bases from J, leaving 6 bases between. CDR1 SNHLY and CDR2 FYNNEI come from the germline V gene. As DNA, the CDR3 is TGTGCCAGCAGGGGCTTCACAGATACGCAGTATTTT. This translates into CASRGFTDTQYF.

The rearrangement links TRBV7-2 to TRBJ2-5, with 11 bases aligning to TRBD2. CDR1 is SGHTA and CDR2 is FQGNSA in the germline V gene. Trimming took 3 bases from V and 7 from J; bases not matched to a gene: 13. The CDR3 covers 17 residues. This CDR3 reads CASSFTSGGPKWSTQYF. The CDR3 region has the DNA TGTGCCAGCAGCTTTACTAGCGGGGGCCCTAAATGGTCGACCCAGTACTTC.

The V gene is TRBV2, the J gene TRBJ2-7; D not resolved. V was shortened by 0 bases and J by 6 bases, with 6 bases between the two germline ends. The germline V gene encodes CDR1 SNHLY and CDR2 FYNNEI. CDR3 size: 12 residues. CDR3 sequence: CASSEAGVEQYF. The CDR3 bases are TGTGCCAGCAGTGAAGCCGGTGTCGAGCAGTACTTC.

This clone was seen only a few times. The V and J genes are TRBV7-9 and TRBJ1-2; D is possibly TRBD1 (5 bases). Between the trimmed V and J ends, which lost 3 bases and 6 bases, there was a span of 8 bases. CDR1 and CDR2 (germline): SEHNR, FQNEAQ (reference sequence). CDR3 size: 12 residues. The CDR3 DNA sequence: TGTGCCAGCAGCTTCTCGGGGGATGGCTACACCTTC. It specifies CASSFSGDGYTF.

This chain connects TRBV7-2 to TRBJ1-2; 7 bases agree with TRBD1. The junction had 5 bases not matched to a gene; V was cut back by 3 bases and J by 4 bases. This CDR3 region has 14 residues. Germline V CDR1 and CDR2: SGHTA, FQGNSA. The CDR3, as DNA: TGTGCCAGCAGCTTCAGGGGGGCCAGCTATGGCTACACCTTC. This gives the protein CASSFRGASYGYTF.

The J gene is TRBJ1-4, the V gene TRBV5-8; weak D call: TRBD1 (6 bases). V was shortened by 4 bases and J by 3 bases, with 10 bases between the two germline ends. The CDR3 covers 14 residues. Germline V gene lookup returns CDR1 SGHTS and CDR2 YDEGEE. CDR3 loop: CASSLGTSNEKLFF. The CDR3 DNA reads TGTGCCAGCAGCCTCGGGACATCTAATGAAAAACTGTTTTTT. Looking up the rest from reference TRBV5-8 and TRBJ1-4 gives the full variable domain: EAGVTQSPTHLIKTRGQQATLRCSPISGHTSVYWYQQALGLGLQFLLWYDEGEERNRGNFPPRFSGRQFPNYSSELNVNALELEDSALYLCASSLGTSNEKLFFGSGTQLSVL.

The V call is TRBV7-9, the J call TRBJ1-5, with D perhaps matching TRBD1 (5 bases). Per germline, CDR1 SEHNR and CDR2 FQNEAQ (reference sequence). The CDR3 has 13 amino acids. Trimming left V 3 bases short and J 6 bases short, with 9 bases between. CDR3 in DNA: TGTGCCAGCAGCTTGCAGGGTCCTCAGCCCCAGCATTTT. Translated, it gives CASSLQGPQPQHF. The full variable domain, rest sourced from reference TRBV7-9 and TRBJ1-5, is DTGVSQNPRHKITKRGQNVTFRCDPISEHNRLYWYRQTLGQGPEFLTYFQNEAQLEKSRLLSDRFSAERPKGSFSTLEIQRTEQGDSAMYLCASSLQGPQPQHFGDGTRLSIL.

This CDR3 is CASSLLLAGYNEQFF. The CDR3 coding sequence is TGTGCCAGCAGTTTACTTCTAGCGGGGTATAATGAGCAGTTCTTC. The chain joins TRBV28 to TRBJ2-1; 9 bases are a match to TRBD2. Unmatched junction bases numbered 6, after V lost 2 bases and J lost 7 bases. CDR3 size: 15 residues. Germline values: CDR1 MDHEN, CDR2 SYDVKM.

J is TRBJ2-7 and V is TRBV9, with 7 nucleotides matching TRBD1. The CDR3 length is 15 residues. V was clipped by 0 bases and J by 6 bases; unmatched bases: 9. Looked up from germline, CDR1 is SGDLS and CDR2 is YYNGEE. The CDR3 spells CASSVEGLTGSEQYF. CDR3 coding DNA: TGTGCCAGCAGCGTAGAAGGGCTGACAGGGAGCGAGCAGTACTTC.

The chain employs TRBV18 and TRBJ2-3, with TRBD2 matching 12 bases. With 3 bases clipped from V and 0 bases from J, the junction kept 1 base outside the gene matches. The CDR3 length is 16 residues. From germline, CDR1 is KGHSH and CDR2 LQKENI. The CDR3 DNA sequence: TGTGCCAGCTCACCGGGACTAGCGGGTAGCACAGATACGCAGTATTTT. Encoded protein: CASSPGLAGSTDTQYF.

The J gene is TRBJ1-1, the V gene TRBV7-8; TRBD1 is a possible D gene (5 bases). This CDR3 is built from 15 residues. The V gene's germline CDR1 is SGHVS and CDR2 FQNEAQ. Trimming removed 3 bases at V and 4 bases at J, with 15 bases between. CDR3: CASSFGSGMATEAFF. CDR3 bases: TGTGCCAGCAGCTTTGGGTCAGGGATGGCCACTGAAGCTTTCTTT.

This chain joins TRBV5-1 and TRBJ1-1; 7 bases line up with TRBD1. The CDR3 spans 14 residues. The germline gives CDR1 SGHRS, CDR2 YFSETQ. V shed 2 bases and J 2 bases; nucleotides not matched to a gene: 3. CDR3 nucleotides: TGCGCCAGCAGCTTAGGGGGCCCAAACACTGAAGCTTTCTTT. Translating it yields CASSLGGPNTEAFF. The whole variable domain, remainder taken from reference TRBV5-1 and TRBJ1-1, is KAGVTQTPRYLIKTRGQQVTLSCSPISGHRSVSWYQQTPGQGLQFLFEYFSETQRNKGNFPGRFSGRQFSNSRSEMNVSTLELGDSALYLCASSLGGPNTEAFFGQGTRLTVV.

This sequence joins TRBV19 and TRBJ1-5; D is undetermined. Germline V CDR1 and CDR2: LNHDA, SQIVND (reference sequence). Trimming shortened V by 4 bases and J by 8 bases, and 6 bases separated the two germline ends. This CDR3 region has 11 residues. CDR3 sequence (DNA): TGTGCCAGTAGTAATATAGAGCCCCAGCATTTT. The encoded protein is CASSNIEPQHF.

Note on this clone: A junction end diverges from the germline sequence, so it may reflect a read error. In DNA, the CDR3 is TGTGCCAGCAGTTACTCTTTTAACTTACAGGGGGCACACCTGTATTTT. It codes for CASSYSFNLQGAHLYF. The gene calls are TRBV6-5 and TRBJ1-5, with 9 nucleotides matching TRBD1. The germline V gene encodes CDR1 MNHEY and CDR2 SVGAGI. The CDR3 sequence is 16 residues long.

The chain combines TRBV3-1 (or the pseudogene TRBV3-2) with TRBJ2-5, with D uncertain. Trimming shortened V by 3 bases and J by 4 bases, and 6 bases separated the two germline ends. Germline-derived CDR1 and CDR2 are LGHDT and YNNKEL (reference sequence). This CDR3 has 12 amino acids. CDR3 sequence (DNA): TGTGCCAGCAGCCACCTTCCAGAGACCCAGTACTTC. Its translation: CASSHLPETQYF.

The chain recombines TRBV5-6 with TRBJ1-2, with 8 bases fitting TRBD1. This CDR3 has 15 amino acids. The trim removed 3 bases at V and 4 bases at J, leaving 8 bases unmatched. From germline, CDR1 is SGHDT and CDR2 YYEEEE. CDR3 loop: CASSSDRGLTYGYTF. CDR3 in DNA: TGTGCCAGCAGCTCAGACAGGGGCCTTACCTATGGCTACACCTTC. The whole variable domain, filled in from reference TRBV5-6 and TRBJ1-2, reads DAGVTQSPTHLIKTRGQQVTLRCSPKSGHDTVSWYQQALGQGPQFIFQYYEEEERQRGNFPDRFSGHQFPNYSSELNVNALLLGDSALYLCASSSDRGLTYGYTFGSGTRLTVV.